The source of this T cell receptor beta chain is a study of blood T cell repertoires in COVID-19. Study as a whole: The study drew acute and convalescent COVID-19 samples from the United States, Italy and Spain.

Trimming left V 3 bases short and J 5 bases short, with 8 bases between. The CDR3 spans 12 residues. Germline CDR1 is KGHSH and CDR2 is LQKENI. Authors' processing steps: Quantification of nucleated cells was approximated via reference gene primer amplification. Generated by immunoSEQ multiplex PCR, the TCRdb table keeps only in-frame clones and is missing some. Clone size and V and J calls were adopted from that table, with D and trimming inferred from the DNA. The table has 200,000 to 250,000 clones, about 84% seen once. The origin of this receptor is an elderly woman with COVID-19, enrolled during active disease. Sequencing was carried out using peripheral blood. J is TRBJ2-7 and V is TRBV18; possible D gene TRBD2, 6 bases. The CDR3 coding sequence is TGTGCCAGCTCACCGGGGGGACACGAGCAGTACTTC. It specifies CASSPGGHEQYF.